This T cell receptor (beta chain) appears in the sequencing data of a study of T cell repertoires in cytomegalovirus infection. On the study more broadly: An indication of both CMV infection and matching HLA type came from public TCR beta signatures.

One entry per CDR3 protein results from TCRdb running MiXCR on the reads. This table holds about 460,000 distinct CDR3 sequences, around 11% found once. Overall study findings and caveats: Totalled public TCR beta family frequency picked out people who carried CMV plus the relevant HLA. What dominated the ex vivo response were HLA-C-restricted CMV-specific TCR beta clonotypes.

Germline V CDR1 and CDR2: PRHDT, FYEKMQ (reference sequence). Trimming took 8 bases from V and 1 from J, leaving 23 bases between them. The CDR3 contains 17 residues. Regarding this clonotype: No antigen is known for it.

The rearrangement joins TRBV13 to TRBJ1-1; perhaps TRBD1 as D (6 bases). Specimen: PBMCs. The sequence derives from a human donor in good health (CMV status not recorded). Some clones in this sample may be carry-over from other donors' samples. The CDR3 bases are TGTGCCAGCCGATTGGACAGCTATCAGGAGGGGAACACTGAAGCTTTCTTT. Its protein product is CASRLDSYQEGNTEAFF.